Listed below are T cell receptor beta chains from one sample, sequenced in a study of cytomegalovirus exposure and HLA in healthy donors. Assay: immunoSEQ multiplex PCR; the TCRdb copy retains only in-frame clones and omits some. Here the sample spans approximately 100,000 clones, roughly 80% being singletons. The sequenced material came from PBMCs. Source of these receptors: a female donor in good health and CMV-seronegative. Each CDR3 is given with its conserved first and last residue. The D gene is left open where the match is weak.

TRBJ2-1 | 13 | TRBV4-3 | - | CASSPRGRNEQFF
TRBJ1-1 | 11 | TRBV30 | - | CASNRDHEAFF
- | 14 | TRBV4-3 | - | CASSQGGGSYEQYF
TRBJ1-4 | 17 | TRBV19 | TRBD1 | CASSVTGTGAANEKLFF
TRBJ1-2 | 13 | TRBV5-4 | - | CASSFRENYGYTF
TRBJ2-2 | 16 | TRBV9 | TRBD2 | CASSPHASGGTGELFF
TRBJ1-3 | 14 | TRBV18 | TRBD1 | CASSQGATGNTIYF
TRBJ1-2 | 13 | TRBV7-9 | - | CASSGRAVYGYTF
TRBJ2-3 | 14 | TRBV5-4 | - | CASSPGQHTDTQYF
TRBJ2-7 | 13 | TRBV28 | - | CASSFVSEVEQYF
TRBJ1-4 | 13 | TRBV4-1 | - | CASSRGGEEKLFF
TRBJ2-3 | 11 | TRBV2 | - | CASRTGSTQYF
TRBJ2-7 | 15 | TRBV6-5 | - | CASSYSPDWAYEQYF
TRBJ2-3 | 14 | TRBV11-1 | TRBD1 | CASSSDRVTDTQYF
TRBJ2-1 | 16 | TRBV9 | TRBD1 | CASSVVAWDRDNEQFF
TRBJ1-5 | 14 | TRBV28 | - | CASSSTLANQPQHF
TRBJ1-5 | 17 | TRBV5-5 | - | CASSFDAPGVSNQPQHF
TRBJ2-1 | 15 | TRBV30 | TRBD1 | CAWGPGTGGDNEQFF
TRBJ2-1 | 11 | TRBV20-1 | - | CSARSVNEQFF
TRBJ2-7 | 15 | TRBV18 | - | CASSVSGQGVDEQYF
TRBJ2-2 | 14 | TRBV7-8 | - | CASSSPAATGELFF
TRBJ1-5 | 12 | TRBV7-9 | - | CASSLGAKPQHF
TRBJ1-3 | 15 | TRBV23-1 | - | CASSHQDISGNTIYF
TRBJ2-5 | 16 | TRBV5-1 | TRBD2 | CASSGGLAGVKETQYF
TRBJ2-3 | 15 | TRBV10-2 | TRBD2 | CASSAGSGGADTQYF
TRBJ2-7 | 15 | TRBV7-3 | - | CASSLTGGAAYEQYF
- | 13 | TRBV15 | TRBD1 | CATSRDRSYEQYF
TRBJ1-2 | 15 | TRBV7-2 | - | CASSLEKETPHGYTF
- | 14 | TRBV19 | TRBD1 | CASSTSDRGREQYF
TRBJ1-6 | 17 | TRBV21-1 | - | CASRVSGQGATDSPLHF
TRBJ2-5 | 14 | TRBV6-5 | TRBD1 | CASRPQGALETQYF
TRBJ2-7 | 15 | TRBV19 | - | CASSPRQAHTYEQYF
TRBJ1-1 | 15 | TRBV5-8 | - | CASSAMTMLNTEAFF
TRBJ1-3 | 13 | TRBV30 | - | CAWEQSSGNTIYF
TRBJ2-7 | 13 | TRBV7-6 | - | CASSLELGYEQYF
TRBJ2-1 | 17 | TRBV7-3 | TRBD2 | CASSLSASSGVYNEQFF
TRBJ2-1 | 14 | TRBV7-9 | - | CASSPTRVVNEQFF
TRBJ1-4 | 12 | TRBV2 | - | CAGRGAGEKLFF
TRBJ2-1 | 15 | TRBV19 | TRBD2 | CAVESRRGSYNEQFF
TRBJ1-6 | 15 | TRBV27 | - | CASRGFGQYNSPLHF
TRBJ1-1 | 15 | TRBV7-9 | - | CASSSPMTANTEAFF
TRBJ1-1 | 13 | TRBV19 | - | CASSNRVNTEAFF
TRBJ1-3 | 17 | TRBV4-3 | TRBD1 | CASSQASRGTSGNTIYF
TRBJ2-4 | 13 | TRBV7-2 | - | CASSRTTGSIQYF
TRBJ1-1 | 14 | TRBV6-1 | - | CATLIPGGTTEAFF
TRBJ1-1 | 13 | TRBV30 | TRBD1 | CAWSVRTGAEAFF